The text below deals with one T cell receptor (beta chain). This clonotype was seen a handful of times. The antigen this receptor binds is unknown. No base quality information exists; no much larger clone differs at one position. The sequencing machine was an Illumina NovaSeq 6000. TCRalpha and TCRbeta cDNA libraries were constructed by 5'RACE with constant-segment primers, with sample barcodes and unique molecular identifiers being introduced. Trizol reagent was used to extract RNA from every sample. Amplification of the libraries took two PCR steps, and the second step added a second sample barcode plus Illumina TruSeq adapters. Sequencing of the libraries was done on an Illumina NovaSeq, producing 2 x 150 bp paired-end reads. The source study handled its data this way. The reads were demultiplexed and collapsed into UMI-guided consensus sequences using migec v1.2.7. With mixcr v2.1.11, UMI consensuses were aligned to TRA and TRB V and J templates and assembled into clonotypes. A clonotype was counted as expanded or contracted only if both edgeR and NoisET called the change significant, with noise models trained on biological replicates. For edgeR calls, a false discovery rate-adjusted p below 0.01 and a log2 fold-change threshold of 1 were applied. PCA with hierarchical clustering of max-normalized trajectories of the 1000 most abundant clonotypes was used as exploratory dynamics analysis. The CD4 or CD8 phenotype of responding clones was assigned using the separately sequenced CD4+ and CD8+ repertoires. TCRdb reran the public reads through fastp at Q25 and MiXCR, keeping productive beta chains. For every CDR3 protein sequence, its rows merge into one entry that carries the most common genes and DNA. V and J calls and clone size were set by TCRdb, not the authors. Present in this sample are 250,000 or so distinct CDR3 sequences, about a sixth of which were seen just once. The biggest ten clones account for approximately 22% of the sample.

PBMCs were isolated by Ficoll-Paque density gradient centrifugation. The trim is 0 bases for V and 10 bases for J, with a gap of 13 bases between the germline ends. The CDR3 sequence holds 14 residues, the cysteine and phenylalanine included. Only the CDR3 region is kept as DNA, spanning 42 bases read in frame from base 1. CDR1 SGHAT and CDR2 FQNNGV were looked up in the germline V gene. The sample belongs to a study of T-cell memory formation after mild COVID-19 (dated by TCRdb to about 2021). The study in broad terms: Most TCR sequence clusters were specific to one of the two donors. Two young, previously healthy adult volunteers made up the cohort, one male and one female. In a couple of donors, T-cell clones that expanded and contracted after mild COVID-19 were tracked by sequencing TCRalpha and TCRbeta repertoires over time.

The full study reports these points: Only a couple of mild cases were covered by the study, and larger cohorts that include severe cases with pre-infection samples were considered necessary. SARS-CoV-2 specificity was not confirmed for the second-wave clones peaking on day 37. Some responding clones were detected in pre-infection memory, suggesting pre-existing cross-reactive memory T cells joined the SARS-CoV-2 response. Clones contracting from day 15 to 85 had balanced CD4/CD8 phenotypes, while a second wave expanding from day 15 to 37 was biased towards CD4+. Contracting CD4+ clones were located mainly in the CM and EM memory subsets, whereas CD8+ clones were found to be enriched in EMRA.

Source material: PBMCs or a T cell subset sorted from them (not recorded which). The sequence links TRBV11-2 to TRBJ2-4, with the D gene too uncertain to name. The sequence was obtained from a man aged 18 to 29 who had mild COVID-19 (a few samples of this study predate the infection). The sample titles of this study are shuffled in the database, so cell type and time point are left out; the donor was told from shared clones. The CDR3 region reads CASSLDLGTVIQYF. The DNA reads as follows: TGTGCCAGCAGCTTAGACCTAGGCACGGTGATTCAGTACTTC.